The 7 T cell receptor beta chains below were found in one sample sequenced in a study of T-cell memory formation after mild COVID-19 (dated by TCRdb to about 2021). Receptors were amplified or captured by 5' RACE. Sequencer: Illumina NovaSeq 6000. TCRdb applied fastp at Q25 and MiXCR to the public reads, then kept only in-frame beta chains. Each entry merges the rows of one CDR3 protein and shows their most common DNA and genes. Across this sample there are about 390,000 distinct CDR3 sequences, with about 15% seen only once. The top ten hold 20% to 25% of the sample. The sample was PBMCs or a T cell subset sorted from them (not recorded which). All receptors derive from a man aged 18 to 29 who had mild COVID-19 (a few samples of this study predate the infection). The sample titles of this study are shuffled in the database, so cell type and time point are left out; the donor was told from shared clones.

This sequence joins TRBV12-5 and TRBJ2-1, with D maybe TRBD2 (6 bases). Looked up from germline, CDR1 is LGHNT and CDR2 is FRNRAP. V was clipped by 2 bases and J by 6 bases, with 11 bases between them. This CDR3 contains 14 residues. The CDR3 region has the DNA TGTGCTAGTGGTTTGCCGACTAGTACCAATGAGCAGTTCTTC. Translating gives CASGLPTSTNEQFF.

The J gene is TRBJ1-2, the V gene TRBV10-3; 9 nucleotides line up with TRBD1. The V and J ends lost 10 bases and 2 bases, in that order; junction bases with no gene match: 11. The CDR3 has 15 residues. Per the germline V gene, CDR1 is ENHRY and CDR2 is SYGVKD. This CDR3 reads CANRQWTGANYGYTF. In DNA, the CDR3 is TGTGCCAACCGGCAGTGGACAGGGGCCAACTATGGCTACACCTTC.

The chain is built from TRBV2 and TRBJ2-4, with 7 bases lining up with TRBD1. The length of the CDR3 is 17 residues. J gave up 0 bases and V 4 bases, and 9 bases lay outside the gene matches. Germline lookup yields CDR1 SNHLY and CDR2 FYNNEI. The CDR3 protein is CASSVETGTLAKNIQYF. CDR3 sequence (DNA): TGTGCCAGCAGTGTGGAGACAGGGACACTAGCCAAAAACATTCAGTACTTC.

This clonotype was seen a few times. The rearrangement uses TRBV12-3 or TRBV12-4 and TRBJ1-2; D is unresolved. The V end was cut by 6 bases, the J end by 2 bases, with 13 bases between. This CDR3 contains 14 residues. The CDR3 region is CASSWHSANYGYTF. DNA for the CDR3: TGTGCCAGCAGCTGGCATTCAGCGAACTATGGCTACACCTTC.

The chain combines TRBV7-8 with TRBJ1-5, with 8 bases identical to TRBD1. The CDR3 runs 16 residues. Germline-derived CDR1 and CDR2 are SGHVS and FQNEAQ. With 2 bases clipped from V and 6 bases from J, the junction kept 9 bases outside the gene matches. The CDR3 sequence is CASSLLGQGARQPQHF. The DNA for the CDR3 is TGTGCCAGCAGCTTACTGGGCCAGGGGGCCCGTCAGCCCCAGCATTTT.

A few counts support this clonotype. This chain links TRBV4-3 with TRBJ2-7, with 8 bases lining up with TRBD1. Germline-derived CDR1 and CDR2 are LGHNA and YSLEER. The CDR3 is 14 residues long. J lost 7 bases, V lost 1 base, and 6 bases had no gene match. In DNA, the CDR3 is TGCGCCAGCAGCCAAGCTCCAGGGGGCTTGGAGCAGTACTTC. Its translation: CASSQAPGGLEQYF.

The V call is TRBV3-1, the J call TRBJ1-1, with TRBD1 as a possible D gene (5 bases). Germline V gene sequence: CDR1 LGHDT, CDR2 YNNKEL (reference sequence). This CDR3 has 17 residues. Trimming took off 4 bases at V and 1 base at J, with 19 bases between the two ends. CDR3 DNA: TGTGCCAGCAGCCTCACGAGGGGCGGCAGTTGGAACACTGAAGCTTTCTTT. Translating it yields CASSLTRGGSWNTEAFF.